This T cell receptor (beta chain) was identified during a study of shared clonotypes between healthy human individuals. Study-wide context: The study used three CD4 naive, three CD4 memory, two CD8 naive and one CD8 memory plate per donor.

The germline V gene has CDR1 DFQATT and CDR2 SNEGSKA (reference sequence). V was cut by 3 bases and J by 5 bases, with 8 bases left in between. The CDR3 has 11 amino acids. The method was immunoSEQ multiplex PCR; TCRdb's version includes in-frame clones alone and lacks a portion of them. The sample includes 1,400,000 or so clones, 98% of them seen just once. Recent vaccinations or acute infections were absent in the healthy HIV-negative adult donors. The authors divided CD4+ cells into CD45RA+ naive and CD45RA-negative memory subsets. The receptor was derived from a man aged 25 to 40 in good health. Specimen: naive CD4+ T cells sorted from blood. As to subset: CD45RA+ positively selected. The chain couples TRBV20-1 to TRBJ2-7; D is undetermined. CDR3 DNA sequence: TGCAGTGCTAGCATCCGTCACGAGCAGTACTTC. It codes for CSASIRHEQYF.